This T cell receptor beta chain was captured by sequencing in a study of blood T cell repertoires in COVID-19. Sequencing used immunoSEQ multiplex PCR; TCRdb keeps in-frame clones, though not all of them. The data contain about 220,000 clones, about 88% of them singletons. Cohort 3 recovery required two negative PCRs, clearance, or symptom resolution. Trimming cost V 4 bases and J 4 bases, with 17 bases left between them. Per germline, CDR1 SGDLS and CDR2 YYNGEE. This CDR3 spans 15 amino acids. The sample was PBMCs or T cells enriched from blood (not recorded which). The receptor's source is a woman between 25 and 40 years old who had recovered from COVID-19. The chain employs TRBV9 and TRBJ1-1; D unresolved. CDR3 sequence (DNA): TGTGCCAGCAGCCCGGGTTACGACGCCGTCACTGAAGCTTTCTTT. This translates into CASSPGYDAVTEAFF.